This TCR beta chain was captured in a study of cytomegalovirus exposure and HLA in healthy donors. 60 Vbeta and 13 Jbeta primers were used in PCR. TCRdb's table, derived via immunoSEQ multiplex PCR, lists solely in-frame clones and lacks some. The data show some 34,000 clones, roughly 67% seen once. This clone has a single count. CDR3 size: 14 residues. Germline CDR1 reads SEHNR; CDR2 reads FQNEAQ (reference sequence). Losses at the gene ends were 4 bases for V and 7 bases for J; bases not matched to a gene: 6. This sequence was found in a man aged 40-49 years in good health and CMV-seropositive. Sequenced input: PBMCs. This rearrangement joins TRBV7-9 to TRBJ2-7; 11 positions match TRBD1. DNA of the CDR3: TGTGCCAGCAGCTGGGGACAGGGGGAAGGTGAGCAGTACTTC. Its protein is CASSWGQGEGEQYF.